The clone carrying this TCR beta chain has only a few counts. Its antigen is not known. Single viable CD3+CD4+CD8-CD45RO+ cells were sorted as the memory CD4+ T cells. The protocol was immunoSEQ multiplex PCR, while the TCRdb copy is restricted to in-frame clones and leaves out a portion. Of 64,000 or so clones listed, 60% to 80% are singletons. This entry comes from a study of memory CD4+ T cells and cytomegalovirus serostatus. Germline V gene data show CDR1 as SGHDN and CDR2 as FVKESK. This CDR3 region has 14 residues. V was clipped by 2 bases and J by 6 bases, with 13 bases between them. Findings and limits, study-wide: 67 of 164 known CMV-associated TCRbeta sequences appeared in CD4+ memory. The CMV-associated TCR signature appears largely within the CD4+ memory repertoire.

The sample comprised memory CD4+ T cells from blood. The clonotype comes from an adult in good health and CMV-seronegative. The V call is TRBV14, the J call TRBJ1-2; TRBD1 might be the D (5 bases). This chain's CDR3 is CASSQLGGADGYTF. Here the CDR3 DNA reads TGTGCCAGCAGCCAATTAGGCGGGGCGGATGGCTACACCTTC.